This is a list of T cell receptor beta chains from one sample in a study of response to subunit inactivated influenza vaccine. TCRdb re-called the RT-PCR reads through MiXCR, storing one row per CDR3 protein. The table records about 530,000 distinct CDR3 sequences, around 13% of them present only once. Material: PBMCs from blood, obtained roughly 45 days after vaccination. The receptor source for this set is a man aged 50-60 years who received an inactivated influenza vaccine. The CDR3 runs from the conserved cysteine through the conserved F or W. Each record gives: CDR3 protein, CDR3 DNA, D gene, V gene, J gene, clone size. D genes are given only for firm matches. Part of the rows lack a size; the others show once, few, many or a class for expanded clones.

cdr3_aa: CSAPVVQGYNSPLHF
cdr3_nt: TGCAGTGCCCCCGTAGTGCAGGGGTATAATTCACCCCTCCACTTT
d_call: .
v_call: TRBV20-1
j_call: TRBJ1-6
clone_size: .

cdr3_aa: CASSPPSRPTYNEQFF
cdr3_nt: TGTGCCAGCTCACCACCTTCCCGTCCCACCTACAATGAGCAGTTCTTC
d_call: .
v_call: TRBV18
j_call: TRBJ2-1
clone_size: few

cdr3_aa: CASSFKIGGPQTGELFF
cdr3_nt: TGTGCCAGCAGTTTTAAAATCGGAGGGCCGCAGACCGGGGAGCTGTTTTTT
d_call: .
v_call: TRBV28
j_call: TRBJ2-2
clone_size: few

cdr3_aa: CASSLWGGQSYEQYF
cdr3_nt: TGTGCCAGCAGCTTATGGGGAGGGCAGTCCTACGAGCAGTACTTC
d_call: TRBD2
v_call: TRBV7-9
j_call: TRBJ2-7
clone_size: .

cdr3_aa: CSVESVTSGSYEQYF
cdr3_nt: TGCAGCGTTGAAAGTGTGACTAGCGGGAGTTACGAGCAGTACTTC
d_call: TRBD2
v_call: TRBV29-1
j_call: TRBJ2-7
clone_size: few

cdr3_aa: CSATRSVGLTDTQYF
cdr3_nt: TGCAGTGCCACCCGGTCGGTCGGTCTAACAGATACGCAGTATTTT
d_call: .
v_call: TRBV20-1
j_call: TRBJ2-3
clone_size: .

cdr3_aa: CASSWYGHLYEQYF
cdr3_nt: TGTGCCAGCAGTTGGTATGGACACTTATACGAGCAGTACTTC
d_call: .
v_call: TRBV12-3/TRBV12-4
j_call: TRBJ2-7
clone_size: .

cdr3_aa: CASSQDYGRGFYNEQFF
cdr3_nt: TGTGCCAGCAGCCAAGATTATGGCAGGGGGTTCTACAATGAGCAGTTCTTC
d_call: TRBD1
v_call: TRBV14
j_call: TRBJ2-1
clone_size: .

cdr3_aa: CASSKSSGNTIYF
cdr3_nt: TGTGCCAGCAGCAAGAGCTCTGGAAACACCATATATTTT
d_call: .
v_call: TRBV12-3/TRBV12-4
j_call: TRBJ1-3
clone_size: few

cdr3_aa: CASSPPAGQGNYEQYF
cdr3_nt: TGTGCCAGCAGCCCCCCGGCTGGACAGGGAAACTACGAGCAGTACTTC
d_call: TRBD1
v_call: TRBV11-2
j_call: TRBJ2-7
clone_size: .

cdr3_aa: CASRLQGFTEAFF
cdr3_nt: TGTGCCAGCAGACTACAGGGTTTCACTGAAGCTTTCTTT
d_call: .
v_call: TRBV6-1
j_call: TRBJ1-1
clone_size: few

cdr3_aa: CSASGQIYGYTF
cdr3_nt: TGCAGTGCTAGTGGACAGATCTATGGCTACACCTTC
d_call: .
v_call: TRBV20-1
j_call: TRBJ1-2
clone_size: .

cdr3_aa: CASRTRGTTDTQYF
cdr3_nt: TGCGCCAGCAGGACACGGGGGACCACAGATACGCAGTATTTT
d_call: .
v_call: TRBV5-1
j_call: TRBJ2-3
clone_size: few

cdr3_aa: CSVLLGSSYEQYF
cdr3_nt: TGCAGCGTCCTACTCGGGTCATCCTACGAGCAGTACTTC
d_call: .
v_call: TRBV29-1
j_call: TRBJ2-7
clone_size: many

cdr3_aa: CASRAGGANVLTF
cdr3_nt: TGTGCCAGCAGGGCTGGAGGGGCCAACGTCCTGACTTTC
d_call: .
v_call: TRBV27
j_call: TRBJ2-6
clone_size: few

cdr3_aa: CASSQGDSLINYGYTF
cdr3_nt: TGCGCCAGCAGCCAAGGAGACAGCTTGATAAACTATGGCTACACCTTC
d_call: .
v_call: TRBV4-1
j_call: TRBJ1-2
clone_size: .

cdr3_aa: CSVLSPRFQETQYF
cdr3_nt: TGCAGCGTTTTGTCTCCTAGATTCCAAGAGACCCAGTACTTC
d_call: .
v_call: TRBV29-1
j_call: TRBJ2-5
clone_size: few

cdr3_aa: CASSRTRPGQVRTPYEQYF
cdr3_nt: TGTGCCAGCAGTCGCACCCGGCCGGGACAGGTACGCACTCCCTACGAGCAGTACTTC
d_call: TRBD1
v_call: TRBV6-6
j_call: TRBJ2-7
clone_size: many

cdr3_aa: CASSYFRGYQETQYF
cdr3_nt: TGTGCCAGCAGTTACTTTCGTGGGTATCAAGAGACCCAGTACTTC
d_call: .
v_call: TRBV7-9
j_call: TRBJ2-5
clone_size: many

cdr3_aa: CATSRDRGLYEQYF
cdr3_nt: TGTGCCACCAGCAGAGACAGGGGGCTCTACGAGCAGTACTTC
d_call: TRBD1
v_call: TRBV15
j_call: TRBJ2-7
clone_size: .

cdr3_aa: CSGSSGTSGIYNEQFF
cdr3_nt: TGCAGTGGCTCGTCCGGGACTAGCGGGATCTACAATGAGCAGTTCTTC
d_call: TRBD2
v_call: TRBV20-1
j_call: TRBJ2-1
clone_size: many

cdr3_aa: CASSEWGGQTSNQPQHF
cdr3_nt: TGCGCCAGCAGTGAGTGGGGTGGGCAGACAAGCAATCAGCCCCAGCATTTT
d_call: .
v_call: TRBV10-2
j_call: TRBJ1-5
clone_size: .

cdr3_aa: CASSSARTGVNSPLHF
cdr3_nt: TGTGCCAGCAGCTCCGCCCGGACAGGGGTTAATTCACCCCTCCACTTT
d_call: TRBD1
v_call: TRBV9
j_call: TRBJ1-6
clone_size: .

cdr3_aa: CASSEQYTGELFF
cdr3_nt: TGCGCCAGCAGCGAACAGTACACCGGGGAGCTGTTTTTT
d_call: .
v_call: TRBV4-1
j_call: TRBJ2-2
clone_size: .

cdr3_aa: CASSFVANTEAFF
cdr3_nt: TGTGCCAGCAGTTTTGTGGCGAACACTGAAGCTTTCTTT
d_call: .
v_call: TRBV12-3/TRBV12-4
j_call: TRBJ1-1
clone_size: many

cdr3_aa: CSARDRAGGYSPLHF
cdr3_nt: TGCAGTGCTAGAGATCGGGCAGGGGGGTATTCACCCCTCCACTTT
d_call: TRBD1
v_call: TRBV20-1
j_call: TRBJ1-6
clone_size: few

cdr3_aa: CAISAVGGTGELFF
cdr3_nt: TGTGCCATCAGTGCGGTCGGCGGGACCGGGGAGCTGTTTTTT
d_call: .
v_call: TRBV10-3
j_call: TRBJ2-2
clone_size: .

cdr3_aa: CASRTGGGTGELFF
cdr3_nt: TGTGCCAGCAGGACAGGGGGCGGCACCGGGGAGCTGTTTTTT
d_call: TRBD1
v_call: TRBV6-2/TRBV6-3
j_call: TRBJ2-2
clone_size: .

cdr3_aa: CASSFNRLSYEQYF
cdr3_nt: TGTGCCAGCAGCTTTAACAGGCTCTCCTACGAGCAGTACTTC
d_call: .
v_call: TRBV11-2
j_call: TRBJ2-7
clone_size: .

cdr3_aa: CATSDSGTDNEQFF
cdr3_nt: TGTGCCACCAGTGACTCCGGGACAGACAATGAGCAGTTCTTC
d_call: TRBD1
v_call: TRBV24-1
j_call: TRBJ2-1
clone_size: .

cdr3_aa: CASSTGQGLSGNTIYF
cdr3_nt: TGTGCCAGCAGCACGGGACAGGGACTCTCTGGAAACACCATATATTTT
d_call: TRBD1
v_call: TRBV14
j_call: TRBJ1-3
clone_size: once

cdr3_aa: CASERNSYEQYF
cdr3_nt: TGTGCCAGCGAAAGGAACTCCTACGAGCAGTACTTC
d_call: .
v_call: TRBV7-9
j_call: TRBJ2-7
clone_size: .

cdr3_aa: CASSYAGQSYEQYF
cdr3_nt: TGTGCCAGCAGTTACGCGGGACAGAGCTACGAGCAGTACTTC
d_call: .
v_call: TRBV6-5
j_call: TRBJ2-7
clone_size: .

cdr3_aa: CASSPPGQQVTDTQYF
cdr3_nt: TGCGCCAGCAGTCCTCCGGGACAGCAGGTTACAGATACGCAGTATTTT
d_call: TRBD1
v_call: TRBV5-1
j_call: TRBJ2-3
clone_size: few

cdr3_aa: CASSLGLAGVVDTQYF
cdr3_nt: TGTGCCAGCAGCTTAGGACTAGCGGGAGTTGTAGATACGCAGTATTTT
d_call: TRBD2
v_call: TRBV7-3
j_call: TRBJ2-3
clone_size: many

cdr3_aa: CASTRRGGGSGYTF
cdr3_nt: TGTGCCAGCACCCGAAGGGGAGGGGGCAGCGGCTACACCTTC
d_call: TRBD1
v_call: TRBV3-1
j_call: TRBJ1-2
clone_size: .

cdr3_aa: CATSNGLDTDTQYF
cdr3_nt: TGTGCCACCAGCAATGGACTGGACACAGATACGCAGTATTTT
d_call: .
v_call: TRBV15
j_call: TRBJ2-3
clone_size: .

cdr3_aa: CASSPATGGIYGYTF
cdr3_nt: TGTGCCAGCAGTCCTGCGACAGGGGGAATCTATGGCTACACCTTC
d_call: TRBD1
v_call: TRBV12-3/TRBV12-4
j_call: TRBJ1-2
clone_size: few

cdr3_aa: CASSKESVAGLQETQYF
cdr3_nt: TGTGCCAGCAGCAAAGAATCTGTAGCGGGCCTCCAAGAGACCCAGTACTTC
d_call: .
v_call: TRBV21-1
j_call: TRBJ2-5
clone_size: .

cdr3_aa: CAIGGTSSYEQYF
cdr3_nt: TGTGCCATCGGGGGCACAAGCTCCTACGAGCAGTACTTC
d_call: .
v_call: TRBV10-3
j_call: TRBJ2-7
clone_size: .

cdr3_aa: CASSFLGRGTYNEQFF
cdr3_nt: TGTGCCAGCAGTTTTCTTGGGAGAGGGACCTACAATGAGCAGTTCTTC
d_call: .
v_call: TRBV27
j_call: TRBJ2-1
clone_size: few

cdr3_aa: CASSGLLNEQYF
cdr3_nt: TGTGCCAGCAGCGGACTGTTGAACGAGCAGTACTTC
d_call: .
v_call: TRBV12-3/TRBV12-4
j_call: TRBJ2-7
clone_size: few

cdr3_aa: CASSSGQVAQETQYF
cdr3_nt: TGTGCCAGCAGTTCGGGACAGGTGGCCCAAGAGACCCAGTACTTC
d_call: TRBD1
v_call: TRBV28
j_call: TRBJ2-5
clone_size: many

cdr3_aa: CASSTQRRGETQYF
cdr3_nt: TGTGCCAGCAGTACCCAGCGGAGGGGCGAGACCCAGTACTTC
d_call: .
v_call: TRBV25-1
j_call: TRBJ2-5
clone_size: .

cdr3_aa: CASSLQSFQETQYF
cdr3_nt: TGTGCCAGCAGCCTACAGAGTTTCCAAGAGACCCAGTACTTC
d_call: .
v_call: TRBV12-3/TRBV12-4
j_call: TRBJ2-5
clone_size: many

cdr3_aa: CASSQGGLSEGAFF
cdr3_nt: TGTGCCAGCAGCCAAGGGGGTTTAAGCGAAGGGGCTTTCTTT
d_call: .
v_call: TRBV4-2
j_call: TRBJ1-1
clone_size: .

cdr3_aa: CASSLEANQPQHF
cdr3_nt: TGCGCCAGCAGCTTGGAGGCAAATCAGCCCCAGCATTTT
d_call: .
v_call: TRBV5-1
j_call: TRBJ1-5
clone_size: many

cdr3_aa: CASSLEWDTQYF
cdr3_nt: TGTGCCAGCAGCTTAGAGTGGGATACGCAGTATTTT
d_call: .
v_call: TRBV7-2
j_call: TRBJ2-3
clone_size: .

cdr3_aa: CASSPYYEQYF
cdr3_nt: TGTGCCAGCTCACCCTACTACGAGCAGTACTTC
d_call: .
v_call: TRBV18
j_call: TRBJ2-7
clone_size: few

cdr3_aa: CASSPGDGSYEQYF
cdr3_nt: TGTGCCAGCTCACCAGGTGATGGCTCCTACGAGCAGTACTTC
d_call: .
v_call: TRBV18
j_call: TRBJ2-7
clone_size: few